The clone carrying this T cell receptor beta chain showed up many times. V gave up 0 bases and J gave up 4 bases, with 10 bases separating them. Per the germline V gene, CDR1 is SGDLS and CDR2 is YYNGEE. This CDR3 is built from 14 residues. These data originate in a study of spatial heterogeneity in lung cancer. About the research overall: Any follow-up PBMC samples that were available went on to be sequenced, and the median time to follow-up was roughly 2 years after resection. On average, each unique TCR and UMI combination appeared more than ten times in raw reads.

Sample time point: blood at routine non-recurrence follow-up after resection. Whole RNA, which was extracted from tumor, nontumor lung tissue or frozen PBMC, was sequenced without any cell sorting. All TCR cDNA molecules were individually tagged with a unique molecular identifier. TCRdb analysed the 5' RACE reads with MiXCR anew, one entry per CDR3 protein. The table shows over 95,000 distinct CDR3 sequences, with roughly a tenth occurring only once. The source material was PBMCs, sampled at follow-up. This clonotype was sampled from a female donor with early-stage non-small cell lung cancer. This sequence joins TRBV9 and TRBJ2-5; D perhaps matches TRBD2 (6 bases). The CDR3 DNA sequence: TGTGCCAGCAGCGTAGCTGAGGGAGGAGAGACCCAGTACTTC. Translating gives CASSVAEGGETQYF.